This T cell receptor (beta chain) was documented in a study of blood T cell repertoires in COVID-19. Looking at the study overall: COVID-19 samples collected from the United States, Italy and Spain covered acute and convalescent phases. PBMCs, B-cell-depleted T cells, or T cells provided the cDNA or gDNA that made up the material.

Trimming removed 4 bases from V and 0 bases from J, with 20 bases in between. The CDR3 spans 18 residues. Germline V lookup: CDR1 SGHRS, CDR2 YFSETQ. Original methodology: Reference gene primer amplification in the assay estimated nucleated cell counts. Profiling relied on immunoSEQ multiplex PCR, and the TCRdb table lists in-frame clones only, not all of them. Clone size and the V and J calls come from that table; the DNA yielded D and trimming. Here the sample spans about 96,000 clones, approximately 90% being singletons. Followed over time, Seattle patients had been enrolled while infection was active.

The clonotype was recovered from a human donor with COVID-19, enrolled during active disease. The donor label of this sample is uncertain. The chain carries TRBV5-1 and TRBJ1-3; D gene unclear. The sequenced sample was peripheral blood. CDR3 loop: CASSLSGGIDGSGNTIYF. The CDR3 nucleotides are TGCGCCAGCAGCCTGTCGGGAGGGATTGACGGCTCTGGAAACACCATATATTTT.